This T cell receptor beta chain originates from a study of response to subunit inactivated influenza vaccine. Study-wide findings and caveats: Each seasonal influenza vaccination recruits few new T cells, the authors suggested.

TCRdb re-called the RT-PCR reads with MiXCR, one entry per CDR3 protein. The repertoire consists of about 500,000 distinct CDR3 sequences, with roughly 7.9% occurring once and the leading ten covering about an eighth. On this clonotype itself: Its target is unknown.

CDR3 size: 17 residues. CDR1 MNHNS and CDR2 SASEGT come from the germline V gene. The ends were cut back, 5 bases at V and 0 bases at J, with 20 bases in the middle. The chain combines TRBV6-1 with TRBJ2-7, with D possibly being TRBD2 (7 bases). This TCR was sampled from a man in his fifties or sixties who received an inactivated influenza vaccine. Sequencing was performed on PBMCs from blood, taken less than 30 months after vaccination. Here the CDR3 DNA reads TGTGCCAGCAGTCTTACATACGGGGGGCAAAGCTCCTACGAGCAGTACTTC. Translated, it gives CASSLTYGGQSSYEQYF.